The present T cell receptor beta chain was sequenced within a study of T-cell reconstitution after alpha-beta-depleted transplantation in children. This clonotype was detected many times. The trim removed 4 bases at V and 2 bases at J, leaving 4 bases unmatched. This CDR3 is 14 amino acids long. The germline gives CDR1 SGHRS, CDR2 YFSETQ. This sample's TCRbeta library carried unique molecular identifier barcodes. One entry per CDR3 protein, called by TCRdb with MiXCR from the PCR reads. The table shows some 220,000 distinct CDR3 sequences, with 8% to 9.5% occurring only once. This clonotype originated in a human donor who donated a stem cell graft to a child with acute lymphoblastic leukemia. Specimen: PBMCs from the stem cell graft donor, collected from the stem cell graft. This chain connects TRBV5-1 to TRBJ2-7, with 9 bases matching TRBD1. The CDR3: CASSRTGVTYEQYF. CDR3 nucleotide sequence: TGCGCCAGCAGCAGGACAGGGGTAACCTACGAGCAGTACTTC.